This TCR beta chain derives from a study of cytomegalovirus exposure and HLA in healthy donors. It was healthy bone marrow donors who served as donors. A remark on this clone: Its specificity is not known.

The PCR ran on 60 Vbeta and 13 Jbeta primers. This table comes from immunoSEQ multiplex PCR, and its TCRdb copy is limited to in-frame clones, with some not included. The data hold about 180,000 clones, with around 80% observed a single time. CDR3 length: 14 amino acids. Germline CDR1 is SGHVS and CDR2 is FQNEAQ. Trimming pared 0 bases from V and 4 bases from J, leaving 10 bases between. Study-wide results and caveats: A later look showed TCR association rates differing by HLA locus, highest for DRB1 and lowest for HLA-C. The study reported that TCR beta sequences accurately predicted HLA-A and HLA-B alleles in most subjects. Highly shared variants forming one cluster were likely a sequencing artifact.

V is TRBV7-8 and J is TRBJ2-7, with D perhaps matching TRBD2 (6 bases). The source is a man aged 35-49 years in good health and CMV-seronegative. Source material: PBMCs. The CDR3 spells CASSLAMAGYEQYF. CDR3 coding DNA: TGTGCCAGCAGCTTAGCGATGGCGGGGTACGAGCAGTACTTC.